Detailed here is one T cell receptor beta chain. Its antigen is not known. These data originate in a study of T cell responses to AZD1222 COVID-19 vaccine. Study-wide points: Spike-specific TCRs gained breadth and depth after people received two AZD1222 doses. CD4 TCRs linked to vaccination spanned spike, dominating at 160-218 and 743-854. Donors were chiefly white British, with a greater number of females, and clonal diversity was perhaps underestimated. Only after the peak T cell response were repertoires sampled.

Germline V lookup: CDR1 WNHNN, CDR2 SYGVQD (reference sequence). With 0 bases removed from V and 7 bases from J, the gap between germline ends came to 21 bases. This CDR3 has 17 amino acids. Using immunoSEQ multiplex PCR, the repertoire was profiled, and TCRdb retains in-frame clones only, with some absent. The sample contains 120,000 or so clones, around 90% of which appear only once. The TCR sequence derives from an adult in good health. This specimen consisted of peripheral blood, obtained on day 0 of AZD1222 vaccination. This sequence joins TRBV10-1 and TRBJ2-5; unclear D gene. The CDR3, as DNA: TGCGCCAGCAGTGAGTCGACTCAAGGAGCAGGCGGCGGGACCCAGTACTTC. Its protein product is CASSESTQGAGGGTQYF.